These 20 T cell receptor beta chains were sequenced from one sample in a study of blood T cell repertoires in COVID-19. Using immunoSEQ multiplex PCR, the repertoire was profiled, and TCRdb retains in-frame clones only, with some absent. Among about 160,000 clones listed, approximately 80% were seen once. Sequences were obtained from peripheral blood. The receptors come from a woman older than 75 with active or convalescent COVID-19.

In DNA form, the CDR3 reads TGTGCTAGTGGTTTGAACGGGAAGGGGGCTCCAACTAATGAAAAACTGTTTTTT. Translating gives CASGLNGKGAPTNEKLFF. V is TRBV12-5 and J is TRBJ1-4, with 7 bases that match TRBD1. Germline V lookup: CDR1 LGHNT, CDR2 FRNRAP. Losses at the gene ends were 2 bases for V and 0 bases for J; bases not matched to a gene: 9. CDR3 length: 18 residues.

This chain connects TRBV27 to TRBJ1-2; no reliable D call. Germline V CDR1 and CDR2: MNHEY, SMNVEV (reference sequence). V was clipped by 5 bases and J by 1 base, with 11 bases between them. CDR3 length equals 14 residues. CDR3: CASSTRSGNYGYTF. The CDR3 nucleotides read TGTGCCAGCAGTACCCGTTCGGGTAACTATGGCTACACCTTC.

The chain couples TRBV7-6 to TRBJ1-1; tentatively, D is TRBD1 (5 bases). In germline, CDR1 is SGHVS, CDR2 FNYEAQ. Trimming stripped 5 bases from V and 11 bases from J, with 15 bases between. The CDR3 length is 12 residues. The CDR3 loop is CASSGRDGRAFF. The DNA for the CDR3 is TGTGCCAGCAGCGGGAGGGACGGAAGGGCTTTCTTT.

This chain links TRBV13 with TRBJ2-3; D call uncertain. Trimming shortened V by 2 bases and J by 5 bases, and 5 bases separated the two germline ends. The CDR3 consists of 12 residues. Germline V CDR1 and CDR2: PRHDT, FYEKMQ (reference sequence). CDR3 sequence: CASSLRVDTQYF. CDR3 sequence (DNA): TGTGCCAGCAGCTTACGGGTAGATACGCAGTATTTT.

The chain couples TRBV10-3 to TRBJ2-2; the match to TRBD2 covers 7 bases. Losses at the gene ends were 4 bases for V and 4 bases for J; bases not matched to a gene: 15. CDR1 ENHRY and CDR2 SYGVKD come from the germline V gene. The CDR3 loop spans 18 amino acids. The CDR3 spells CAISGGGIGAPRTGELFF. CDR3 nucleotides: TGTGCCATCAGTGGGGGGGGGATAGGTGCCCCTCGCACCGGGGAGCTGTTTTTT.

CDR3 protein: CASSSAGTGGNEQFF. CDR3 DNA: TGTGCCAGCAGTTCCGCCGGGACAGGTGGCAATGAGCAGTTCTTC. V gene TRBV6-2 or TRBV6-3 combines with J gene TRBJ2-1, with TRBD1 matching over 8 bases. This CDR3 comprises 15 residues. Losses at the gene ends were 4 bases for V and 6 bases for J; bases not matched to a gene: 8. Germline V lookup: CDR1 MNHEY, CDR2 SVGEGT.

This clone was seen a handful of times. The CDR3 bases are TGTGCTAGTGGTTTGGCAGGGCAGGACCTAAATGAAAAACTGTTTTTT. Amino acids: CASGLAGQDLNEKLFF. This chain uses TRBV12-5 with TRBJ1-4, with D possibly being TRBD1 (5 bases). Germline CDR1 and CDR2: LGHNT and FRNRAP. Trimming took off 1 base at V and 5 bases at J, with 14 bases between the two ends. CDR3 length: 16 amino acids.

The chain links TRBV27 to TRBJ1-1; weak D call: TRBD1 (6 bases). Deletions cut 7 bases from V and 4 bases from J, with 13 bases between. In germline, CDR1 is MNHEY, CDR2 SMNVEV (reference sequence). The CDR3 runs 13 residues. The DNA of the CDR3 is TGTGCCAGCAAGAGCAGGGGATCCACTGAAGCTTTCTTT. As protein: CASKSRGSTEAFF.

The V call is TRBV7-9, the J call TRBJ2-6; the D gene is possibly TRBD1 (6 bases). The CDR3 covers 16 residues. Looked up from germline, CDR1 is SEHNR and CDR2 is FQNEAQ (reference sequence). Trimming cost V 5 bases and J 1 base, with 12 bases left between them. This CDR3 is CASSANTGSGANVLTF. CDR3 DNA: TGTGCCAGCAGCGCCAACACAGGGTCTGGGGCCAACGTCCTGACTTTC. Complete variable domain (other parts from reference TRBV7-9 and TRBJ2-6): DTGVSQNPRHKITKRGQNVTFRCDPISEHNRLYWYRQTLGQGPEFLTYFQNEAQLEKSRLLSDRFSAERPKGSFSTLEIQRTEQGDSAMYLCASSANTGSGANVLTFGAGSRLTVL.

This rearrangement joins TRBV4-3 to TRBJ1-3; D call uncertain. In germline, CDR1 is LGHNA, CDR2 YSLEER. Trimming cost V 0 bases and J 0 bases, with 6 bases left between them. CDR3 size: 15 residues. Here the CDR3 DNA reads TGCGCCAGCAGCCAAGAAAACAGCTCTGGAAACACCATATATTTT. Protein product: CASSQENSSGNTIYF.

The CDR3 DNA sequence: TGTGCCAGTAGTATACAGGGGCATTTATCGAGCAATCAGCCCCAGCATTTT. It translates to CASSIQGHLSSNQPQHF. The chain combines TRBV19 with TRBJ1-5; TRBD1 might be the D (6 bases). Germline lookup yields CDR1 LNHDA and CDR2 SQIVND (reference sequence). V dropped 2 bases and J dropped 1 base, with 15 bases sitting between them. This CDR3 is 17 amino acids long. Based on the CDR3 plus reference TRBV19 and TRBJ1-5, the full variable domain is DGGITQSPKYLFRKEGQNVTLSCEQNLNHDAMYWYRQDPGQGLRLIYYSQIVNDFQKGDIAEGYSVSREKKESFPLTVTSAQKNPTAFYLCASSIQGHLSSNQPQHFGDGTRLSIL.

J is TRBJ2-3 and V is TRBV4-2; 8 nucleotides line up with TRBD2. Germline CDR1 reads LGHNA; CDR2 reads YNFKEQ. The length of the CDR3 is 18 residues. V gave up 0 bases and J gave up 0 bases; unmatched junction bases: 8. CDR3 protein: CASSQDLAGGLSTDTQYF. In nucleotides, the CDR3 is TGTGCCAGCAGCCAAGATCTTGCGGGGGGCCTTAGCACAGATACGCAGTATTTT.

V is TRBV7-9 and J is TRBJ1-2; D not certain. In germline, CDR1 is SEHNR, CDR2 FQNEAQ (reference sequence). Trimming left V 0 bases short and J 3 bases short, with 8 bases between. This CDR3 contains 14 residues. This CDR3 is CASSLAPTDYGYTF. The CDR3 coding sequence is TGTGCCAGCAGCTTAGCCCCCACGGACTATGGCTACACCTTC.

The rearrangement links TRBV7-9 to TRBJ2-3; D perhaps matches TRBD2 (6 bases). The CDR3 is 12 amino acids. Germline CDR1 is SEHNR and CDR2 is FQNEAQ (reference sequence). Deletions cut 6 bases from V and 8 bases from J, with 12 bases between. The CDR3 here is CASSPDYGTQYF. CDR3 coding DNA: TGTGCCAGCAGTCCGGACTATGGTACGCAGTATTTT.

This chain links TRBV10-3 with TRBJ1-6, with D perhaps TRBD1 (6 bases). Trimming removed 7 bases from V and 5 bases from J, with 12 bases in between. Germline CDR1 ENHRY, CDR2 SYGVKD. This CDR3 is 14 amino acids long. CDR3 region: CAIKEGQNNSPLHF. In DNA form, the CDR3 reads TGTGCCATCAAGGAAGGACAGAATAATTCACCCCTCCACTTT.

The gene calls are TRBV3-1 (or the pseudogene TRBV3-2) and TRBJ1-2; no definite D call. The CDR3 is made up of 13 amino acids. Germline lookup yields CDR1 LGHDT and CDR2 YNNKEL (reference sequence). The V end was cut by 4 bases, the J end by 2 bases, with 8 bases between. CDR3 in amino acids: CASSPSRNYGYTF. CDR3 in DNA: TGTGCCAGCAGCCCCTCGAGGAACTATGGCTACACCTTC.

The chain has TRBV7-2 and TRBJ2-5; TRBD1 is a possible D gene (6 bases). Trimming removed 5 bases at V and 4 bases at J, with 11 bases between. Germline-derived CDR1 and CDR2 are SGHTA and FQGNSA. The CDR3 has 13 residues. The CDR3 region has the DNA TGTGCCAGCAGCGCAGGGGTCCGAGAGACCCAGTACTTC. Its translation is CASSAGVRETQYF.

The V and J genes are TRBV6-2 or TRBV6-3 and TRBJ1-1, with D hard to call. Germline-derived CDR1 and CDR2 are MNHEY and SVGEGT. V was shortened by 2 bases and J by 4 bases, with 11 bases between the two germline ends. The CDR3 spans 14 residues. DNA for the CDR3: TGTGCCAGCAGTTACGAGTACCGGAGCACTGAAGCTTTCTTT. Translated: CASSYEYRSTEAFF.

The CDR3 bases are TGTGCCAGCAGCCGGGGGACAGGCAATCAGCCCCAGCATTTT. This sequence encodes CASSRGTGNQPQHF. J is TRBJ1-5 and V is TRBV7-9, with TRBD1 matching over 7 bases. The length of the CDR3 is 14 residues. The J segment lost 2 bases and the V segment lost 5 bases, leaving 3 bases of the junction unmatched. Germline loops: CDR1 SEHNR, CDR2 FQNEAQ (reference sequence).

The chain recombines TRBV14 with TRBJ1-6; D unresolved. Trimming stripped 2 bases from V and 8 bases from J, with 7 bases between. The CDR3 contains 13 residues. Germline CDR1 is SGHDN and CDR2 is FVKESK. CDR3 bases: TGTGCCAGCAGCCAAAATAGAGATTCACCCCTCCACTTT. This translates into CASSQNRDSPLHF.